Below, 19 T cell receptor beta chains from the same sample are listed, as sequenced in a study of T cells in Graves' hyperthyroidism and ophthalmopathy. Researchers amplified the TCR beta CDR3 regions from RNA transcripts. With the HTBI primer set, the TCR CDR3 went through a first round of RT-PCR. MiXCR was run by TCRdb on the multiplex PCR reads, yielding one entry per CDR3 protein. Of hundreds of thousands of distinct CDR3 sequences in the sample, approximately 14% are singletons; the top ten hold more than 4.5%. The sample was blood. The origin of the receptors is a woman in her 30s with Graves' hyperthyroidism that later progressed to Graves' ophthalmopathy.

This clonotype appeared many times. This rearrangement joins TRBV12-3 or TRBV12-4 to TRBJ1-4; D remains unclear. Trimming left V 3 bases short and J 0 bases short, with 14 bases between. The CDR3 spans 17 residues. CDR3: CASSFSGSQATNEKLFF. The CDR3 nucleotides read TGTGCCAGCAGTTTTTCTGGCAGTCAAGCAACTAATGAAAAACTGTTTTTT.

This clonotype was seen repeatedly, ten times or more. In DNA, the CDR3 is TGCAGTGCTGCCTCTACCGGGGGGATGTCTCTCGATTTCTTT. Protein: CSAASTGGMSLDFF. V is TRBV20-1 and J is TRBJ1-1; D is perhaps TRBD1 (5 bases). This CDR3 contains 14 residues. V was pared by 5 bases and J by 13 bases, with 26 bases between. The germline V gene encodes CDR1 DFQATT and CDR2 SNEGSKA (reference sequence).

This clonotype was counted at least ten times. The J gene is TRBJ2-7, the V gene TRBV28, with no clear D. CDR3 length: 12 residues. Trimming removed 5 bases from V and 4 bases from J, with 9 bases in between. Germline V gene sequence: CDR1 MDHEN, CDR2 SYDVKM. CDR3 sequence (DNA): TGTGCCAGCAGTATAAACTTTTACGAGCAGTACTTC. Protein product: CASSINFYEQYF.

This clonotype was detected many times. This rearrangement joins TRBV7-9 to TRBJ1-1, with D possibly matching TRBD1 (6 bases). This CDR3 region has 13 residues. Germline-derived CDR1 and CDR2 are SEHNR and FQNEAQ (reference sequence). The germline V and J ends were trimmed by 5 bases and 4 bases, with 11 bases remaining between them. CDR3: CASSPEGVTEAFF. The CDR3 nucleotides are TGTGCCAGCAGCCCTGAGGGGGTCACTGAAGCTTTCTTT. Filled out from reference TRBV7-9 and TRBJ1-1, the complete variable domain reads DTGVSQNPRHKITKRGQNVTFRCDPISEHNRLYWYRQTLGQGPEFLTYFQNEAQLEKSRLLSDRFSAERPKGSFSTLEIQRTEQGDSAMYLCASSPEGVTEAFFGQGTRLTVV.

The chain recombines TRBV9 with TRBJ2-7, with TRBD2 as a possible D gene (6 bases). The CDR3 spans 14 residues. The V end was cut by 0 bases, the J end by 4 bases, with 11 bases between. Germline CDR1 SGDLS, CDR2 YYNGEE. The CDR3 nucleotides are TGTGCCAGCAGCGTAGGGGACTGGAGTTACGAGCAGTACTTC. Its translation: CASSVGDWSYEQYF.

There are many counts of this clonotype. At one end, the junction sequence differs from germline, possibly due to a read error. This chain links TRBV2 with TRBJ2-7, with D perhaps TRBD2 (5 bases). Germline lookup yields CDR1 SNHLY and CDR2 FYNNEI. CDR3 length: 15 residues. This chain's CDR3 is CASKRSGDGEYEQYF. CDR3 nucleotides: TGTGCGAGCAAACGGTCCGGCGACGGGGAGTACGAGCAGTACTTC.

J is TRBJ1-4 and V is TRBV3-1; D may be TRBD1 (5 bases). The CDR3 length is 13 residues. Germline V lookup: CDR1 LGHDT, CDR2 YNNKEL (reference sequence). V lost 2 bases to trimming and J lost 8 bases, with 9 bases between them. The CDR3 sequence: CASSQKGAEKLFF. The CDR3, as DNA: TGTGCCAGCAGCCAAAAAGGGGCGGAAAAACTGTTTTTT.

The rearrangement joins TRBV9 to TRBJ2-7; possible D gene TRBD2, 5 bases. CDR1 is SGDLS and CDR2 is YYNGEE in the germline V gene. This CDR3 has 14 amino acids. Trimming took off 4 bases at V and 5 bases at J, with 16 bases between the two ends. The CDR3: CASSSGLWPHEQYF. In nucleotides, the CDR3 is TGTGCCAGCAGCTCAGGACTGTGGCCGCACGAGCAGTACTTC.

This clonotype was seen many times. The CDR3 here is CASSQDRAADTQYF. Written as DNA, the CDR3 is TGCGCCAGCAGCCAAGACAGGGCCGCAGATACGCAGTATTTT. V is TRBV4-1 and J is TRBJ2-3, with D perhaps matching TRBD1 (5 bases). The CDR3 runs to 14 residues. The V end lost 0 bases, the J end lost 4 bases, and 8 bases lay between the germline ends. Germline CDR1 is MGHRA and CDR2 is YSYEKL.

This clonotype was seen only a few times. J is TRBJ1-5 and V is TRBV20-1; tentative D call: TRBD1 (5 bases). Between the trimmed V and J ends, which lost 1 base and 7 bases, there was a span of 14 bases. This CDR3 region has 14 residues. CDR1 is DFQATT and CDR2 is SNEGSKA in the germline V gene (reference sequence). The DNA for the CDR3 is TGCAGTGCTAGAGTTAACGCGGGGGACCAGCCCCAGCATTTT. Translation: CSARVNAGDQPQHF.

This clonotype was seen more than once but under ten times. The rearrangement links TRBV4-1 to TRBJ2-1; D gene ambiguous. Germline-derived CDR1 and CDR2 are MGHRA and YSYEKL. V was shortened by 4 bases and J by 10 bases, with 14 bases between the two germline ends. This CDR3 has 13 amino acids. Written as DNA, the CDR3 is TGCGCCAGCAGCCGAACACCCTATGTGGAGCAGTTCTTC. It specifies CASSRTPYVEQFF.

This clonotype was seen more than once but under ten times. V and J are TRBV19 and TRBJ2-1, with TRBD1 as a possible D gene (7 bases). This CDR3 has 15 residues. Trimming removed 6 bases from V and 8 bases from J, with 20 bases in between. Looked up from germline, CDR1 is LNHDA and CDR2 is SQIVND (reference sequence). The CDR3 here is CASSPRGRGVDEQFF. Here the CDR3 DNA reads TGTGCCAGTAGCCCAAGGGGCAGGGGGGTTGATGAGCAGTTCTTC.

This clonotype showed up many times. This rearrangement joins TRBV27 to TRBJ2-7; tentatively, D is TRBD1 (7 bases). The germline V gene encodes CDR1 MNHEY and CDR2 SMNVEV (reference sequence). This CDR3 is 14 amino acids long. The V end lost 5 bases, the J end lost 2 bases, and 13 bases lay between the germline ends. The CDR3 DNA follows: TGTGCCAGCAGTGGGGGGACAGATCCCTACGAGCAGTACTTC. Its translation is CASSGGTDPYEQYF.

The rearrangement uses TRBV25-1 and TRBJ2-1; D is undetermined. The CDR3 contains 14 residues. Germline CDR1 and CDR2: MGHDK and SYGVNS. Trimming stripped 2 bases from V and 4 bases from J, with 9 bases between. CDR3 DNA sequence: TGTGCCAGCAGTGAAACCTTGAGGTACAATGAGCAGTTCTTC. This sequence encodes CASSETLRYNEQFF.

This clonotype appeared a few times. The rearrangement joins TRBV9 to TRBJ1-1; the match to TRBD1 covers 7 bases. Germline V gene lookup returns CDR1 SGDLS and CDR2 YYNGEE. This CDR3 has 15 residues. The trim removed 3 bases at V and 6 bases at J, leaving 11 bases unmatched. The CDR3: CASSAQGGAMAEAFF. CDR3 bases: TGTGCCAGCAGCGCCCAGGGGGGGGCAATGGCTGAAGCTTTCTTT.

This clonotype was counted many times. The chain carries TRBV7-9 and TRBJ2-1, with D possibly TRBD1 on 5 matching bases. The germline V gene has CDR1 SEHNR and CDR2 FQNEAQ (reference sequence). V lost 5 bases and J 2 bases, leaving 25 bases between the germline ends. CDR3 size: 19 residues. The CDR3 is CASSPPRVGPLHAYNEQFF. The DNA of the CDR3 is TGTGCCAGCAGCCCCCCCCGGGTGGGGCCCTTACATGCCTACAATGAGCAGTTCTTC.

A word on this clonotype: A much more abundant neighbour one base away suggests this may be a read error. This rearrangement joins TRBV18 to TRBJ2-7; 8 bases line up with TRBD2. The CDR3 has 16 amino acids. The V segment lost 5 bases and the J segment 2 bases; nucleotides outside the gene matches: 11. Germline loops: CDR1 KGHSH, CDR2 LQKENI. CDR3 nucleotide sequence: TGTGCCAGCTCAGCCCTACTAGCGGAAGGGACCTACGAGCAGTACTTC. This gives the protein CASSALLAEGTYEQYF.

This clonotype was detected many times. The CDR3 loop reads CATDRGNQPQHF. CDR3 DNA: TGTGCCACCGACAGGGGCAATCAGCCCCAGCATTTT. The J gene is TRBJ1-5, the V gene TRBV6-2 or TRBV6-3, with 7 bases fitting TRBD1. The CDR3 consists of 12 residues. The germline V gene has CDR1 MNHEY and CDR2 SVGEGT. V lost 10 bases, J lost 2 bases, and 2 bases stayed unmatched.

This clonotype occurred a few times. Mismatch with germline at one junction end may stem from a read error. The V and J genes are TRBV9 and TRBJ1-2; D is uncertain. The CDR3 covers 13 residues. CDR1 and CDR2 from the germline V gene are SGDLS and YYNGEE. CDR3 sequence reads: CASSVDQDRRQAF. The CDR3 region has the DNA TGTGCCAGCAGCGTAGACCAGGACCGCCGGCAGGCCTTC.